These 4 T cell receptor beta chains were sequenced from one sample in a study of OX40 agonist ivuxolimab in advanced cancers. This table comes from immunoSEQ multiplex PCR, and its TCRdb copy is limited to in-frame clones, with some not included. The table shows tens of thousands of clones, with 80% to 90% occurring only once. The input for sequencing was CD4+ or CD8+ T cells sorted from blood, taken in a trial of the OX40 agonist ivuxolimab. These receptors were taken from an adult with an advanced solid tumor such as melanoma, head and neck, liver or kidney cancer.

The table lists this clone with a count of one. This chain's CDR3 is CASSSTDIRGRTDTQYF. CDR3 bases: TGTGCCAGCAGTTCCACCGACATCAGGGGGCGCACAGATACGCAGTATTTT. The chain is built from TRBV27 and TRBJ2-3, with TRBD1 identical over 8 bases. This CDR3 region has 17 residues. Germline CDR1 MNHEY, CDR2 SMNVEV (reference sequence). With V trimmed by 4 bases and J by 1 base, 10 bases remained unmatched.

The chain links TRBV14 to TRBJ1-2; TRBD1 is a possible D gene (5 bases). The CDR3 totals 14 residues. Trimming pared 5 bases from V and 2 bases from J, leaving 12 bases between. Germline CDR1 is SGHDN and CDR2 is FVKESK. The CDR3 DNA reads TGTGCCAGCAGCTCGGGCGGGGGGAACTATGGCTACACCTTC. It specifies CASSSGGGNYGYTF.

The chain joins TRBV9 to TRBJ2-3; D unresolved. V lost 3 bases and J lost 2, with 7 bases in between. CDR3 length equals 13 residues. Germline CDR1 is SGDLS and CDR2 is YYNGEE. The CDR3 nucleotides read TGTGCCAGCAGCGGGAGCCCCACAGATACGCAGTATTTT. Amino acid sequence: CASSGSPTDTQYF.

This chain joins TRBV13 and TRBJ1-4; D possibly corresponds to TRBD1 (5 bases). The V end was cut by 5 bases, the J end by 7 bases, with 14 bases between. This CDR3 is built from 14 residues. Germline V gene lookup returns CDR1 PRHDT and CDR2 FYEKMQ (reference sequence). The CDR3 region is CASSPLGASEKLFF. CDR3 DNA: TGTGCCAGCAGCCCCCTTGGGGCTTCTGAAAAACTGTTTTTT. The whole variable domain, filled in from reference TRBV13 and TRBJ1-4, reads AAGVIQSPRHLIKEKRETATLKCYPIPRHDTVYWYQQGPGQDPQFLISFYEKMQSDKGSIPDRFSAQQFSDYHSELNMSSLELGDSALYFCASSPLGASEKLFFGSGTQLSVL.